The 8 T cell receptor beta chains given below trace back to one sample, sequenced in a study of spatial heterogeneity in lung cancer. Indicated time point: blood at routine non-recurrence follow-up after resection. TCRdb used MiXCR to reprocess the 5' RACE reads, holding one entry per CDR3 protein. The data hold about 94,000 distinct CDR3 sequences, with 19% observed a single time. The sequencing used PBMCs, collected at follow-up. These TCRs come from a male donor with early-stage non-small cell lung cancer.

The DNA for the CDR3 is TGCGCCAGCAGCCCTCTAGGCGGGAGTCAAGAGACCCAGTACTTC. The encoded protein is CASSPLGGSQETQYF. The J gene is TRBJ2-5, the V gene TRBV5-1; 7 nucleotides line up with TRBD2. Germline CDR1 is SGHRS and CDR2 is YFSETQ. Germline trimming cut 4 bases from V and 2 bases from J; bases unmatched to any gene: 8. The CDR3 extends over 15 amino acids.

The rearrangement uses TRBV5-5 and TRBJ2-4, with 9 bases lining up with TRBD1. Germline V lookup: CDR1 SGHKS, CDR2 YYEKEE (reference sequence). Trimming took 4 bases from V and 8 from J; bases not matched to a gene: 7. This CDR3 comprises 14 residues. CDR3 in DNA: TGTGCCAGCAGCCCGACAGGGGGACTTGACATTCAGTACTTC. Translation: CASSPTGGLDIQYF.

The chain employs TRBV5-1 and TRBJ1-1; D is unclear. The germline V gene encodes CDR1 SGHRS and CDR2 YFSETQ. The CDR3 sequence is 13 residues long. Deletions cut 0 bases from V and 1 base from J, with 4 bases between. The CDR3: CASSLDWNTEAFF. In DNA, the CDR3 is TGCGCCAGCAGCTTGGACTGGAACACTGAAGCTTTCTTT.

V is TRBV29-1 and J is TRBJ2-2, with D perhaps matching TRBD2 (6 bases). V was cut by 7 bases and J by 5 bases, with 11 bases left in between. This CDR3 is 12 amino acids long. Germline CDR1 SQVTM, CDR2 ANQGSEA. The CDR3 DNA is TGCAGCGCGGGGGATAGAACCGGGGAGCTGTTTTTT. Protein: CSAGDRTGELFF.

This clonotype was seen ten or more times. The V call is TRBV18, the J call TRBJ2-7; D gene unclear. The V end lost 2 bases, the J end lost 6 bases, and 8 bases lay between the germline ends. Germline assignment: CDR1 KGHSH and CDR2 LQKENI. The CDR3 has 12 residues. The CDR3 region has the DNA TGTGCCAGCTCACCAACCGTCCGCGAGCAGTACTTC. Its protein product is CASSPTVREQYF. The full variable domain, rest sourced from reference TRBV18 and TRBJ2-7, is NAGVMQNPRHLVRRRGQEARLRCSPMKGHSHVYWYRQLPEEGLKFMVYLQKENIIDESGMPKERFSAEFPKEGPSILRIQQVVRGDSAAYFCASSPTVREQYFGPGTRLTVT.

The chain couples TRBV6-6 to TRBJ1-2; unclear D gene. CDR3 length: 13 residues. CDR1 MNHNY and CDR2 SVGAGI come from the germline V gene (reference sequence). V gave up 4 bases and J gave up 11 bases, with 17 bases separating them. The CDR3 DNA follows: TGTGCCAGCAGTTCCGGACCCCCCCGAGGATACACCTTC. This encodes CASSSGPPRGYTF.

The chain combines TRBV27 with TRBJ2-2, with no clear D. The CDR3 covers 16 residues. Trimming removed 4 bases from V and 1 base from J, with 13 bases in between. Per germline, CDR1 MNHEY and CDR2 SMNVEV (reference sequence). CDR3 protein: CASSSTPPWNTGELFF. The DNA of the CDR3 is TGTGCCAGCAGTTCCACCCCACCCTGGAACACCGGGGAGCTGTTTTTT.

Written as DNA, the CDR3 is TGTGCCAGTAGTATGCAGACAGGGTCGAACAACGAGCAGTACTTC. The encoded protein is CASSMQTGSNNEQYF. This chain uses TRBV19 with TRBJ2-7, with TRBD1 matching over 7 bases. V was clipped by 3 bases and J by 5 bases; unmatched bases: 10. The CDR3 spans 15 residues. Germline CDR1 is LNHDA and CDR2 is SQIVND (reference sequence).